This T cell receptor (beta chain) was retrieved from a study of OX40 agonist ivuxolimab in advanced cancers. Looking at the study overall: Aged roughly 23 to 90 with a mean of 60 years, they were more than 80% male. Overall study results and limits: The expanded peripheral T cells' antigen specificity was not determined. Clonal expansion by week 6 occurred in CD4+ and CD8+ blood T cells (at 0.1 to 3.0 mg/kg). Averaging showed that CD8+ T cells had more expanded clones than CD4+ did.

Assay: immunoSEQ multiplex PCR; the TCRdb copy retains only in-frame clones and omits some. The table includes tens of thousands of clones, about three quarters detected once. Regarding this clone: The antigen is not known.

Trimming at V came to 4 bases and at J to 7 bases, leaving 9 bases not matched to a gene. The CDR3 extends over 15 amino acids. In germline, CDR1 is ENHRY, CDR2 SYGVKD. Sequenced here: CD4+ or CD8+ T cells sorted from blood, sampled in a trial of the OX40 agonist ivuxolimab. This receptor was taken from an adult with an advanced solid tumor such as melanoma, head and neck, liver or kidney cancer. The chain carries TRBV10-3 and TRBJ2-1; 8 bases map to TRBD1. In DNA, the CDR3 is TGTGCCATCAGTGGGGCGGGACGGGACAGGAATGAGCAGTTCTTC. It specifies CAISGAGRDRNEQFF.